This T cell receptor beta chain was recorded in a study of blood T cells in healthy people across ages. The overall study: Per two T cells, about one barcoded beta molecule was captured through template switching. Points from the study as a whole: Compared with aged donors, long-lived donors showed fewer expanded clones, suggesting selection. What prevented conclusive comparison of naive and antigen-experienced cells was that PBMCs were unsorted.

Details on this clonotype: Antigen unknown.

Sample-barcoded 5' priming and a J-beta primer mix drove a second PCR of roughly 7 to 11 cycles. A tag from a template-switch adaptor with 12 random nucleotides marked each cDNA molecule. One entry per CDR3 protein, called by TCRdb with MiXCR from the 5' RACE reads. The sample lists 600,000 to 800,000 distinct CDR3 sequences; 20% to 25% were seen once. Sequenced sample: blood. This TCR was sampled from a man between 65 and 85 years old in good health.

CDR3 bases: TGCGCCAGCAGCTTGGAGTCATTGTCTTCTGGGGCCAACGTCCTGACTTTC. This encodes CASSLESLSSGANVLTF. This chain connects TRBV5-1 to TRBJ2-6; D not certain. With 0 bases removed from V and 1 base from J, the gap between germline ends came to 11 bases. Germline loops: CDR1 SGHRS, CDR2 YFSETQ. The CDR3 is 17 residues long.